The T cell receptor (beta chain) described here comes from a study of blood T cell repertoires in COVID-19. Study summary: The samples span acute and convalescent COVID-19 from the United States, Italy and Spain. The analysed material was cDNA or gDNA that came from T cells, B-cell-depleted T cells, or PBMCs.

Original handling: Scientists estimated how many nucleated cells there were by amplifying reference gene primers. The table came from immunoSEQ multiplex PCR; TCRdb's copy has only in-frame clones and leaves some out. The V and J calls and clone size were taken over from that table, and D and trimming were inferred from the DNA. The sample holds some 42,000 clones, approximately 73% seen once. Germline V gene sequence: CDR1 LGHDT, CDR2 YNNKEL (reference sequence). This CDR3 has 12 amino acids. Trimming left V 4 bases short and J 4 bases short, with 8 bases between. The chain uses TRBV3-1 (or the pseudogene TRBV3-2) and TRBJ2-7; D is perhaps TRBD2 (6 bases). The clonotype comes from a man older than 75 with acute or convalescent COVID-19. Sequenced: peripheral blood. The CDR3 DNA reads TGTGCCAGCAGCCGGGGACTTTACGAGCAGTACTTC. Translating it yields CASSRGLYEQYF.